Following are 28 T cell receptor beta chains from one sample sequenced in a study of T cells in Graves' hyperthyroidism and ophthalmopathy. There were TCR beta CDR3 regions amplified from RNA transcripts. When the TCR CDR3 underwent first-round RT-PCR, the HTBI primer set was used. TCRdb re-called the multiplex PCR reads with MiXCR, one entry per CDR3 protein. The sample consists of approximately 700,000 distinct CDR3 sequences, roughly 15% of them appearing once. The specimen sequenced was blood. The receptor source for this set is a man aged 18 to 29 with Graves' hyperthyroidism.

This clonotype was recorded a few times. The CDR3 DNA is TGTGCCAGCAGCTTAGTTGGGGCCCGCACAGATACGCAGTATTTT. This codes for CASSLVGARTDTQYF. The rearrangement uses TRBV7-9 and TRBJ2-3; possible D gene TRBD1, 5 bases. This CDR3 is built from 15 residues. The V end was cut by 1 base, the J end by 1 base, with 9 bases between. Germline V CDR1 and CDR2: SEHNR, FQNEAQ (reference sequence).

The rearrangement uses TRBV12-3 or TRBV12-4 and TRBJ2-7; TRBD2 matches at 14 bases. With 5 bases clipped from V and 0 bases from J, the junction kept 3 bases outside the gene matches. The CDR3 runs 16 residues. In DNA, the CDR3 is TGTGCCAGCAGTGTGGGACTAGCGGGGGCCTCCTACGAGCAGTACTTC. Protein product: CASSVGLAGASYEQYF.

J is TRBJ2-2 and V is TRBV6-1; 9 bases match TRBD1. CDR1 and CDR2 from the germline V gene are MNHNS and SASEGT. V was clipped by 3 bases and J by 4 bases; unmatched bases: 6. CDR3 size: 16 residues. This CDR3 is CASSDLDRGGTGELFF. CDR3 DNA: TGTGCCAGCAGTGACTTGGACAGGGGAGGCACCGGGGAGCTGTTTTTT.

Points on this clonotype: This may be a read error, as it is one base from a much larger clone. V usage is TRBV2 and J usage is TRBJ2-7, with 7 positions matching TRBD2. Germline V gene sequence: CDR1 SNHLY, CDR2 FYNNEI. V dropped 4 bases and J dropped 2; count of bases not matched to a gene: 5. The CDR3 contains 14 residues. The CDR3 DNA reads as TGTGCCAGCAGTGTAAGCGGGAACCCCTACGAGCAGTACTTC. It encodes CASSVSGNPYEQYF. The full variable domain, rest sourced from reference TRBV2 and TRBJ2-7, is EPEVTQTPSHQVTQMGQEVILRCVPISNHLYFYWYRQILGQKVEFLVSFYNNEISEKSEIFDDQFSVERPDGSNFTLKIRSTKLEDSAMYFCASSVSGNPYEQYFGPGTRLTVT.

This clonotype has at least ten counts. The chain couples TRBV30 to TRBJ2-5, with 7 bases aligning to TRBD1. V gave up 3 bases and J gave up 2 bases; unmatched junction bases: 12. Germline V CDR1 and CDR2: GTSNPN, SVGIG (reference sequence). The CDR3 covers 16 residues. In DNA form, the CDR3 reads TGTGCCTGGAGGGCCCTCGACAGGGAATGGCAAGAGACCCAGTACTTC. It specifies CAWRALDREWQETQYF.

In its sample, this clonotype was seen a few times. The V call is TRBV9, the J call TRBJ2-3, with 8 bases fitting TRBD1. This CDR3 is 15 amino acids long. Germline-derived CDR1 and CDR2 are SGDLS and YYNGEE. Unmatched junction bases numbered 9, after V lost 3 bases and J lost 6 bases. CDR3 region: CASSAQGARSDTQYF. The CDR3 coding sequence is TGTGCCAGCAGCGCCCAGGGGGCGAGGTCGGATACGCAGTATTTT.

This clonotype was found a few times. The chain uses TRBV20-1 and TRBJ2-5; 12 bases are a match to TRBD2. The CDR3 has 18 amino acids. With V trimmed by 1 base and J by 2 bases, 11 bases remained unmatched. CDR1 and CDR2 from the germline V gene are DFQATT and SNEGSKA (reference sequence). CDR3 bases: TGCAGTGCTAGAGGACAGGGTTCCGGACTAGCGGGGCAAGAGACCCAGTACTTC. Translated, it gives CSARGQGSGLAGQETQYF.

The table lists this clonotype with many counts. This chain uses TRBV2 with TRBJ1-1, with no clear D. CDR3 length: 13 residues. The germline CDR1 and CDR2 sequences are SNHLY and FYNNEI. The V gene lost 8 bases and the J gene lost 5 bases, with 15 bases spanning the gap. The CDR3 sequence: CASGARVGTEAFF. In DNA, the CDR3 is TGTGCCAGCGGTGCTAGGGTAGGGACTGAAGCTTTCTTT.

This clonotype was recorded many times. The chain uses TRBV20-1 and TRBJ2-1; 8 positions match TRBD2. The CDR3 totals 14 residues. J lost 8 bases, V lost 4 bases, and 10 bases had no gene match. Germline CDR1 reads DFQATT; CDR2 reads SNEGSKA (reference sequence). The CDR3 sequence: CSATPSGSLHEQFF. The CDR3 DNA sequence: TGCAGTGCTACCCCGAGCGGGAGTTTGCATGAGCAGTTCTTC.

This clonotype appeared many times. V is TRBV30 and J is TRBJ1-4, with 8 bases aligning to TRBD1. V shed 8 bases, J shed 8 bases, and the junction held 7 bases outside the gene matches. Per the germline V gene, CDR1 is GTSNPN and CDR2 is SVGIG (reference sequence). The CDR3 has 12 amino acids. CDR3 region: CAVRQGWEKLFF. CDR3 DNA sequence: TGTGCCGTCAGACAGGGGTGGGAAAAACTGTTTTTT.

The chain has TRBV6-1 and TRBJ2-5; 10 bases are a match to TRBD2. Looked up from germline, CDR1 is MNHNS and CDR2 is SASEGT. V gave up 7 bases and J gave up 5 bases; unmatched junction bases: 10. The CDR3 consists of 15 residues. The chain's CDR3 is CASTGTSEIWETQYF. The DNA for the CDR3 is TGTGCCAGCACTGGGACTAGCGAGATCTGGGAGACCCAGTACTTC.

This clonotype was detected ten times or more. This chain uses TRBV2 with TRBJ2-2; D might be TRBD1 (5 bases). Trimming took 4 bases from V and 0 from J, leaving 9 bases between them. Germline V gives CDR1 SNHLY, CDR2 FYNNEI. There are 15 residues in the CDR3. DNA for the CDR3: TGTGCCAGCAGTGTTTGGGGCGCGAACACCGGGGAGCTGTTTTTT. It specifies CASSVWGANTGELFF.

This clonotype appeared a few times. V and J are TRBV2 and TRBJ2-7; D not certain. This CDR3 is built from 16 residues. Germline CDR1 and CDR2: SNHLY and FYNNEI. V gave up 5 bases and J gave up 5 bases, with 22 bases separating them. CDR3 sequence: CASSPGLRPLQDEQYF. The CDR3 DNA reads as TGTGCCAGCAGTCCCGGCCTGCGACCCCTTCAGGACGAGCAGTACTTC.

A few counts support this clonotype. The chain has TRBV14 and TRBJ2-1; the D gene is possibly TRBD2 (5 bases). Germline loops: CDR1 SGHDN, CDR2 FVKESK. The CDR3 length is 12 residues. V lost 4 bases, J lost 7 bases, and 8 bases lay in between. DNA for the CDR3: TGTGCCAGCAGCCCCTGGACTAATGAGCAGTTCTTC. Protein sequence: CASSPWTNEQFF.

Many counts were recorded for this clonotype. As DNA, the CDR3 is TGCAGTGCCCGACTAGTTAATTCCTACAATGAGCAGTTCTTC. Its translation is CSARLVNSYNEQFF. The chain employs TRBV20-1 and TRBJ2-1, with D possibly TRBD2 on 6 matching bases. The CDR3 has 14 residues. From germline, CDR1 is DFQATT and CDR2 SNEGSKA (reference sequence). V was trimmed by 6 bases and J by 1 base, leaving 13 bases between them.

This clonotype has a handful of counts. The chain combines TRBV12-3 or TRBV12-4 with TRBJ2-7; D gene ambiguous. This CDR3 is built from 13 residues. V shed 1 base and J shed 7 bases, with 11 bases lying between them. The chain's CDR3 is CASSLVLREEQYF. CDR3 DNA: TGTGCCAGCAGTTTAGTCTTAAGGGAAGAGCAGTACTTC.

This chain uses TRBV5-4 with TRBJ2-2, with 11 nucleotides matching TRBD1. Germline loops: CDR1 SGHNT, CDR2 YYREEE (reference sequence). This CDR3 spans 15 amino acids. V shed 2 bases, J shed 5 bases, and the junction held 2 bases outside the gene matches. In DNA, the CDR3 is TGTGCCAGCAGCTTCGGACAGGGGGCTACCGGGGAGCTGTTTTTT. It codes for CASSFGQGATGELFF.

The rearrangement links TRBV19 to TRBJ2-1; D might be TRBD2 (5 bases). The CDR3 totals 15 residues. V lost 7 bases to trimming and J lost 8 bases, with 21 bases between them. The germline V gene has CDR1 LNHDA and CDR2 SQIVND (reference sequence). In DNA form, the CDR3 reads TGTGCCAGTACCTCGGGTAGCGTGGCGGTGGATGAGCAGTTCTTC. Translated, it gives CASTSGSVAVDEQFF.

This clonotype was counted at least ten times. V gene TRBV11-3 combines with J gene TRBJ2-1; D might be TRBD1 (5 bases). V was trimmed by 2 bases and J by 9 bases, leaving 8 bases between them. Germline CDR1 is SGHNT and CDR2 is YENEEA. The CDR3 length is 12 residues. The CDR3 is CASSLRGGEQFF. In nucleotides, the CDR3 is TGTGCCAGCAGCTTAAGGGGCGGTGAGCAGTTCTTC.

The chain couples TRBV28 to TRBJ1-5; a weak D match, TRBD1 (6 bases). From germline, CDR1 is MDHEN and CDR2 SYDVKM. V shed 3 bases and J shed 2 bases, with 14 bases lying between them. The CDR3 covers 16 residues. The DNA of the CDR3 is TGTGCCAGCAGTTTCCAAGGGGGAGTAGGCAATCAGCCCCAGCATTTT. This gives the protein CASSFQGGVGNQPQHF. Filled out from reference TRBV28 and TRBJ1-5, the complete variable domain reads DVKVTQSSRYLVKRTGEKVFLECVQDMDHENMFWYRQDPGLGLRLIYFSYDVKMKEKGDIPEGYSVSREKKERFSLILESASTNQTSMYLCASSFQGGVGNQPQHFGDGTRLSIL.

Concerning this clonotype itself: Since the CDR3 does not end with the conserved phenylalanine or tryptophan, this likely comes from a read error. The rearrangement uses TRBV2 and TRBJ2-7; tentatively, D is TRBD2 (7 bases). Germline V gives CDR1 SNHLY, CDR2 FYNNEI. The CDR3 contains 15 residues. V was clipped by 6 bases and J by 3 bases, with 18 bases between them. The CDR3 spells CASSEGGTTGYEQYL. DNA for the CDR3: TGTGCCAGCAGCGAGGGGGGGACTACAGGCTACGAGCAGTACCTC.

The chain employs TRBV5-1 and TRBJ2-7; D remains unclear. V was trimmed by 4 bases and J by 5 bases, leaving 13 bases between them. The CDR3 runs 13 residues. Germline V gives CDR1 SGHRS, CDR2 YFSETQ. The DNA of the CDR3 is TGCGCCAGCAGCCAAGATCTTTCCAACGAGCAGTACTTC. This translates into CASSQDLSNEQYF.

The table lists this clonotype with many counts. The V call is TRBV11-2, the J call TRBJ1-1, with D unresolved. V lost 1 base and J lost 5, with 11 bases in between. The CDR3 length is 14 residues. Germline V gene lookup returns CDR1 SGHAT and CDR2 FQNNGV. CDR3 region: CASSLVAGLTEAFF. The DNA for the CDR3 is TGTGCCAGCAGCTTAGTTGCTGGGTTGACTGAAGCTTTCTTT.

This clonotype was detected once. The rearrangement joins TRBV9 to TRBJ2-2; 9 bases are a match to TRBD2. The V gene end was trimmed by 7 bases and the J gene end by 7 bases; junction bases not matched to a gene: 5. The V gene's germline CDR1 is SGDLS and CDR2 YYNGEE. The CDR3 extends over 13 amino acids. CDR3: CASAGGSGGELFF. CDR3 bases: TGTGCCAGCGCGGGAGGGAGCGGCGGGGAGCTGTTTTTT.

This clonotype was recorded a few times. The chain recombines TRBV11-2 with TRBJ2-5; D uncertain. This CDR3 comprises 15 residues. Trimming stripped 4 bases from V and 1 base from J, with 13 bases between. In germline, CDR1 is SGHAT, CDR2 FQNNGV. The CDR3 sequence: CASSSSPILQETQYF. The DNA for the CDR3 is TGTGCCAGCAGCTCCTCCCCTATACTCCAAGAGACCCAGTACTTC.

The CDR3 nucleotides read TGTGCCAGCAGACGACAGGGCTCCGATGAAAAACTGTTTTTT. Translated: CASRRQGSDEKLFF. The rearrangement uses TRBV28 and TRBJ1-4, with 7 bases matching TRBD1. The CDR3 has 14 amino acids. From germline, CDR1 is MDHEN and CDR2 SYDVKM. V was pared by 6 bases and J by 6 bases, with 7 bases of the junction left unmatched.

The genes are TRBV29-1 and TRBJ1-3; no reliable D call. V gave up 6 bases and J gave up 8 bases, with 20 bases separating them. Germline V gene sequence: CDR1 SQVTM, CDR2 ANQGSEA. There are 14 residues in the CDR3. This CDR3 is CSVLTGLGGDTIYF. The DNA for the CDR3 is TGCAGCGTCCTCACCGGGTTGGGTGGTGACACCATATATTTT. Full variable domain (missing parts from reference TRBV29-1 and TRBJ1-3): SAVISQKPSRDICQRGTSLTIQCQVDSQVTMMFWYRQQPGQSLTLIATANQGSEATYESGFVIDKFPISRPNLTFSTLTVSNMSPEDSSIYLCSVLTGLGGDTIYFGEGSWLTVV.

This clonotype was counted a few times. Here the CDR3 reads CASSLGLPAGELFF. CDR3 in DNA: TGTGCCAGCAGCCTCGGACTCCCGGCCGGGGAGCTGTTTTTT. V gene TRBV27 combines with J gene TRBJ2-2; D is perhaps TRBD2 (5 bases). Germline assignment: CDR1 MNHEY and CDR2 SMNVEV (reference sequence). The CDR3 extends over 14 amino acids. Trimming took 6 bases from V and 6 from J, leaving 14 bases between them.